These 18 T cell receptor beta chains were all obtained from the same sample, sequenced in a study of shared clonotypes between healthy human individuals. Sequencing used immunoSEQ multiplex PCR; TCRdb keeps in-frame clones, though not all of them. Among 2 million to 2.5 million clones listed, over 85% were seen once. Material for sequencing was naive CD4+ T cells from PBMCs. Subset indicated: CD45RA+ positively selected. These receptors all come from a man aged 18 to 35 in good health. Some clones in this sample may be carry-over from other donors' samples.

CDR3 DNA: TGTGCCAGCAGCTTAATGCGGGAGACCCAGTACTTC. This encodes CASSLMRETQYF. This chain uses TRBV11-1 with TRBJ2-5; no definite D call. Germline CDR1 is SGHAT and CDR2 is FQDESV (reference sequence). The CDR3 sequence is 12 residues long. V was pared by 2 bases and J by 5 bases, with 6 bases between.

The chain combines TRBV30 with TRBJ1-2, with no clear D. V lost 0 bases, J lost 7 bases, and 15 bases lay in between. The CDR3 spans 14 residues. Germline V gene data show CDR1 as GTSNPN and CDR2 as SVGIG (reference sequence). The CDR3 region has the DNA TGTGCCTGGAGTGTACGTGATCGCTCGGGTGGCTACACCTTC. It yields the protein CAWSVRDRSGGYTF.

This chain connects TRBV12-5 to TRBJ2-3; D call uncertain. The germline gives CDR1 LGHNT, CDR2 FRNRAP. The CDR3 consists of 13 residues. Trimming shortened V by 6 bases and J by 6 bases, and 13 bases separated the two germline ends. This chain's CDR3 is CASGSGPQDTQYF. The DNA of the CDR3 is TGTGCTAGTGGCTCCGGGCCCCAGGATACGCAGTATTTT.

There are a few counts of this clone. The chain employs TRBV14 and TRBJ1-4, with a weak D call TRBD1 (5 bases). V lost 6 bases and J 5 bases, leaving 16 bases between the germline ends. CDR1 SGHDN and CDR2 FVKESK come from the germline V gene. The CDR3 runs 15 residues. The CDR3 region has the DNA TGTGCCAGCAGTCCCGGGTGGGGCAGCAATGAAAAACTGTTTTTT. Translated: CASSPGWGSNEKLFF.

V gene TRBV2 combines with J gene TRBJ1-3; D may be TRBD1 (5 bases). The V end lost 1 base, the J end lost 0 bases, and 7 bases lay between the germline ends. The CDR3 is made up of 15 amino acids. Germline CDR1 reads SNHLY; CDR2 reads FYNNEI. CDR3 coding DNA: TGTGCCAGCAGTGAAGAAGGGGTCTCTGGAAACACCATATATTTT. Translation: CASSEEGVSGNTIYF.

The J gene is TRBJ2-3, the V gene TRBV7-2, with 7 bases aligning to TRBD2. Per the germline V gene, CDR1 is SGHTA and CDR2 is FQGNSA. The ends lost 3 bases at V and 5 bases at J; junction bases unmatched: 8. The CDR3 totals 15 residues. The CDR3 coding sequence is TGTGCCAGCAGCTTCGCGGGAGTAGGCATAGATACGCAGTATTTT. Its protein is CASSFAGVGIDTQYF.

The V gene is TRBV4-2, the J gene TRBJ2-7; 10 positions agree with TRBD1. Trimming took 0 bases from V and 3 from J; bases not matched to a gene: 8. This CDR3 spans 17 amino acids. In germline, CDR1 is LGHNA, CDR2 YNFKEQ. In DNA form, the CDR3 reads TGTGCCAGCAGCCAAGAGTATAAGGGACAGGGGTACTACGAGCAGTACTTC. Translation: CASSQEYKGQGYYEQYF.

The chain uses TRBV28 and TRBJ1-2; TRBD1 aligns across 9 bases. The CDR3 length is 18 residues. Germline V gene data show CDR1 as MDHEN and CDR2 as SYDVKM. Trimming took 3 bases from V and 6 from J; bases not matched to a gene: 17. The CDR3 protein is CASSFLGTGLAVFNGYTF. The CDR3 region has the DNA TGTGCCAGCAGTTTTTTAGGGACAGGGTTGGCGGTGTTCAATGGCTACACCTTC.

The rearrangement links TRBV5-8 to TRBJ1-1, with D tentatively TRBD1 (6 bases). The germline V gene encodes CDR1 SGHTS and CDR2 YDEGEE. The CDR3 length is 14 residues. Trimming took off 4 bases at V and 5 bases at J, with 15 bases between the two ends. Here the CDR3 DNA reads TGTGCCAGCAGCCGCGGGGGGGGGCAAACTGAAGCTTTCTTT. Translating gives CASSRGGGQTEAFF. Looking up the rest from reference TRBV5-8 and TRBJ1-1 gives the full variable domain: EAGVTQSPTHLIKTRGQQATLRCSPISGHTSVYWYQQALGLGLQFLLWYDEGEERNRGNFPPRFSGRQFPNYSSELNVNALELEDSALYLCASSRGGGQTEAFFGQGTRLTVV.

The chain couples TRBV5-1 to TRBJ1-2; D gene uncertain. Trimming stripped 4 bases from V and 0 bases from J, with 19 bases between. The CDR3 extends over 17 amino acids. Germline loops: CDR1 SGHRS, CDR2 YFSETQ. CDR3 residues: CASSPQNERRANYGYTF. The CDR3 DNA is TGCGCCAGCAGCCCGCAGAATGAAAGGAGAGCTAACTATGGCTACACCTTC. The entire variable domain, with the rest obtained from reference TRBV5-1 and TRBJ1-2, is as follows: KAGVTQTPRYLIKTRGQQVTLSCSPISGHRSVSWYQQTPGQGLQFLFEYFSETQRNKGNFPGRFSGRQFSNSRSEMNVSTLELGDSALYLCASSPQNERRANYGYTFGSGTRLTVV.

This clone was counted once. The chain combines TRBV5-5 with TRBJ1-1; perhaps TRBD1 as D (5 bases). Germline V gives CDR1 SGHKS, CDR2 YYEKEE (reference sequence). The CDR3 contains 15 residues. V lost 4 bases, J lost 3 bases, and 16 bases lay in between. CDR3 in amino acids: CASSQGPTADTEAFF. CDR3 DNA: TGTGCCAGCAGCCAAGGACCGACAGCAGACACTGAAGCTTTCTTT. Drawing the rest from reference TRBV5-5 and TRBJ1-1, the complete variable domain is DAGVTQSPTHLIKTRGQQVTLRCSPISGHKSVSWYQQVLGQGPQFIFQYYEKEERGRGNFPDRFSARQFPNYSSELNVNALLLGDSALYLCASSQGPTADTEAFFGQGTRLTVV.

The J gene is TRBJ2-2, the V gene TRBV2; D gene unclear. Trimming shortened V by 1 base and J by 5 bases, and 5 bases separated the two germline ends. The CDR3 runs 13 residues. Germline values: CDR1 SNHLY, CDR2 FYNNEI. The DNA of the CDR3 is TGTGCCAGCAGTGAAGAGTTAACCGGGGAGCTGTTTTTT. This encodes CASSEELTGELFF.

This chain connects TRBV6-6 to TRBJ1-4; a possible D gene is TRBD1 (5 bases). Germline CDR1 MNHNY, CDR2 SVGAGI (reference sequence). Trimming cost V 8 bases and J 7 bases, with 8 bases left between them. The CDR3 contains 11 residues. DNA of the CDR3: TGTGCCAGCGGGGGGAGTGAAAAACTGTTTTTT. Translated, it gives CASGGSEKLFF.

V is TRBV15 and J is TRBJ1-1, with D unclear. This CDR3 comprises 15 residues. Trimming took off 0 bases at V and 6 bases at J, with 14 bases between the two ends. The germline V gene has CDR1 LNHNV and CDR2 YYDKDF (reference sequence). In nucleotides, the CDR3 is TGTGCCACCAGCAGAGATACTGTGTCGTCCTCTGAAGCTTTCTTT. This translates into CATSRDTVSSSEAFF.

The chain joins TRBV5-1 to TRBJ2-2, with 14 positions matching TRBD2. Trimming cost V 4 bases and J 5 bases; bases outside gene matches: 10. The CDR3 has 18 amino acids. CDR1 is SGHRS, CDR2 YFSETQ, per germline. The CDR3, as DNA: TGCGCCAGCAGCCCCAGACTAGCGGGAGGGTACGGAACCGGGGAGCTGTTTTTT. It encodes CASSPRLAGGYGTGELFF.

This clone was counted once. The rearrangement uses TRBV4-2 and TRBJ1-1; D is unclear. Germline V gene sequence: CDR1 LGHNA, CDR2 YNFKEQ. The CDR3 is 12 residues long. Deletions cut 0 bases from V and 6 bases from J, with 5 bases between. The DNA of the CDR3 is TGTGCCAGCAGCCAAGAGGAACCTGAAGCTTTCTTT. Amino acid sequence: CASSQEEPEAFF.

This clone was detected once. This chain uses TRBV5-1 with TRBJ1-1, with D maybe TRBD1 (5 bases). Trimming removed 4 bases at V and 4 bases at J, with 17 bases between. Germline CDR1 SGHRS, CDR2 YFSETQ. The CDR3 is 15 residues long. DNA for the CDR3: TGCGCCAGCAGCCGTTACGGGACTCCGGGCACTGAAGCTTTCTTT. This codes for CASSRYGTPGTEAFF.

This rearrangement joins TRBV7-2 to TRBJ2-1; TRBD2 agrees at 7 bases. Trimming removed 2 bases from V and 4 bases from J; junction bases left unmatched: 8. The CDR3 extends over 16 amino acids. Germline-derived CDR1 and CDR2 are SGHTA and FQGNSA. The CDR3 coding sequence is TGTGCCAGCAGCTTACAAGCGGCTAGCGGTTACAATGAGCAGTTCTTC. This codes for CASSLQAASGYNEQFF.